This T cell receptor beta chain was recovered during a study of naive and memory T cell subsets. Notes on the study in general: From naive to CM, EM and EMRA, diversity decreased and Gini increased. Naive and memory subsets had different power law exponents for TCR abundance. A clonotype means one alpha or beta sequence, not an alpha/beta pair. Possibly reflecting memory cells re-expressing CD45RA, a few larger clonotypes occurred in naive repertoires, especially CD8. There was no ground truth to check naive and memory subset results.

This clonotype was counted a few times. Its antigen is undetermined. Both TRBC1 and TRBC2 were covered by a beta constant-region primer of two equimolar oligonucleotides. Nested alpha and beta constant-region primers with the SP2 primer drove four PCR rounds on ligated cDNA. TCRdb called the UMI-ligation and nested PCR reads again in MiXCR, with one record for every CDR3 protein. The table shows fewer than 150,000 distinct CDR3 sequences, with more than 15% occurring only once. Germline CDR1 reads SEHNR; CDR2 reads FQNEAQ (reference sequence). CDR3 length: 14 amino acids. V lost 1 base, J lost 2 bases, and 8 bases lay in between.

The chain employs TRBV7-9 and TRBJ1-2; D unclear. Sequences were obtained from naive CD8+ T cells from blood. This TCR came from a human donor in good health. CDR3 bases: TGTGCCAGCAGCTTAGGGCAGCAAAACTATGGCTACACCTTC. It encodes CASSLGQQNYGYTF.